This T cell receptor beta chain emerged from a study of shared clonotypes between healthy human individuals. Points from the study as a whole: Clonotype sharing among donors likely depends on sequencing depth.

In the sorted-subset replicate PCRs, 200 ng DNA, 25,000 to 35,000 T cell genomes, was used. As handled by the study authors: ImmunoSEQ junction-only sequences lacked quality scores, so their filtering differed. Generated by immunoSEQ multiplex PCR, the TCRdb table keeps only in-frame clones and is missing some. V and J calls and clone size are copied from that table; D and trimming were computed from the DNA. The top ten clones hold around 0.35% of a sample with 2 million to 2.5 million clones, approximately 90% of them seen once. The CDR3 is 15 residues long. V dropped 0 bases and J dropped 1 base, with 9 bases sitting between them. CDR1 is MNHEY and CDR2 is SVGAGI in the germline V gene. A split of CD4+ cells into CD45RA+ naive and CD45RA-negative memory subsets was performed. With regard to this clone: The antigen remains unidentified.

The sequence was obtained from a man aged 18-30 years in good health. Some clones in this sample may be carry-over from other donors' samples. The rearrangement links TRBV6-5 to TRBJ1-1; no clear D gene. The sequenced sample was naive CD4+ T cells from PBMCs. Sample subset: CD45RA+ positively selected. The CDR3 nucleotides read TGTGCCAGCAGTTACTCTCAGGCCGGGAACACTGAAGCTTTCTTT. The encoded protein is CASSYSQAGNTEAFF.